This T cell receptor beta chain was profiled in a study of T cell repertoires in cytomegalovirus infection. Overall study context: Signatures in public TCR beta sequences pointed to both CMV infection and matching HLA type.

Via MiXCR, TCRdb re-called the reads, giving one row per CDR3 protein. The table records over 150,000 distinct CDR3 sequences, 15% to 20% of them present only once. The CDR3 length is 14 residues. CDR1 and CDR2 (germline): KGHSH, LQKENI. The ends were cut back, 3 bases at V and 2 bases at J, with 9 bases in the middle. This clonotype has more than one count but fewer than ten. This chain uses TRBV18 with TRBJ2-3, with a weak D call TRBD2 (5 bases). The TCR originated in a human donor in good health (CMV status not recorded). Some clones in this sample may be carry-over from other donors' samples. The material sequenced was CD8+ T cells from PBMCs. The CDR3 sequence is CASSPDSDTDTQYF. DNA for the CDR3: TGTGCCAGCTCACCGGACTCGGACACAGATACGCAGTATTTT.